The 25 T cell receptor beta chains presented below share a single source sample, sequenced in a study of cytomegalovirus exposure and HLA in healthy donors. Researchers ran the PCR with 60 Vbeta and 13 Jbeta primers. Generated by immunoSEQ multiplex PCR, the TCRdb table keeps only in-frame clones and is missing some. The table lists 110,000 or so clones, approximately 80% of them singletons, with about 1.8% in the top ten. The sample taken for sequencing was PBMCs. The receptors here all came from a man aged 35 to 55 in good health and CMV-seronegative.

The chain is built from TRBV19 and TRBJ1-5, with 7 positions matching TRBD1. The CDR3 consists of 13 residues. Losses at the gene ends were 4 bases for V and 6 bases for J; bases not matched to a gene: 3. Germline assignment: CDR1 LNHDA and CDR2 SQIVND (reference sequence). The CDR3 loop is CASSSTGVQPQHF. In DNA form, the CDR3 reads TGTGCCAGTAGTAGTACAGGGGTTCAGCCCCAGCATTTT.

The chain employs TRBV16 and TRBJ1-5; 8 bases are a match to TRBD1. Unmatched junction bases numbered 2, after V lost 5 bases and J lost 5 bases. The CDR3 is 13 residues long. The germline V gene encodes CDR1 KGHSY and CDR2 FQNENV. The CDR3 sequence: CASSAGGHQPQHF. In DNA, the CDR3 is TGTGCCAGCAGCGCAGGGGGCCATCAGCCCCAGCATTTT.

The V call is TRBV7-3, the J call TRBJ2-1; D is unclear. CDR3 length equals 19 residues. In germline, CDR1 is SGHTA, CDR2 FQGTGA. Between the trimmed V and J ends, which lost 2 bases and 0 bases, there was a span of 20 bases. CDR3 in amino acids: CASSLYPVQAASSYNEQFF. Written as DNA, the CDR3 is TGTGCCAGCAGCTTATACCCGGTGCAGGCCGCGAGCTCCTACAATGAGCAGTTCTTC.

This CDR3 reads CASSQGLNQETQYF. CDR3 coding DNA: TGCGCCAGCAGCCAAGGACTAAACCAAGAGACCCAGTACTTC. The chain links TRBV4-3 to TRBJ2-5; D is perhaps TRBD2 (5 bases). The CDR3 is made up of 14 amino acids. V lost 1 base to trimming and J lost 0 bases, with 6 bases between them. The germline gives CDR1 LGHNA, CDR2 YSLEER.

This rearrangement joins TRBV9 to TRBJ2-1; no clear D gene. The CDR3 loop spans 15 amino acids. Deletions cut 2 bases from V and 0 bases from J, with 9 bases between. Germline CDR1 and CDR2: SGDLS and YYNGEE. The CDR3 coding sequence is TGTGCCAGCAGCGTGTTTGGCAGCTCCTACAATGAGCAGTTCTTC. Protein product: CASSVFGSSYNEQFF.

The genes are TRBV9 and TRBJ2-1; D uncertain. The CDR3 length is 14 residues. In germline, CDR1 is SGDLS, CDR2 YYNGEE. The ends were cut back, 0 bases at V and 4 bases at J, with 8 bases in the middle. The CDR3 reads CASSVALLYNEQFF. The CDR3 coding sequence is TGTGCCAGCAGCGTAGCACTACTATACAATGAGCAGTTCTTC.

The V gene is TRBV6-1, the J gene TRBJ2-7; TRBD1 is a possible D gene (6 bases). The CDR3 is made up of 14 amino acids. Germline values: CDR1 MNHNS, CDR2 SASEGT. V gave up 1 base and J gave up 2 bases, with 9 bases separating them. CDR3 loop: CASSEGGHPYEQYF. In DNA form, the CDR3 reads TGTGCCAGCAGTGAAGGGGGGCACCCCTACGAGCAGTACTTC.

The chain uses TRBV19 and TRBJ1-1, with TRBD1 matching over 9 bases. V shed 4 bases and J 5 bases; nucleotides not matched to a gene: 5. This CDR3 is built from 14 residues. CDR1 LNHDA and CDR2 SQIVND come from the germline V gene (reference sequence). CDR3 region: CASSRDREWTEAFF. The CDR3 region has the DNA TGTGCCAGTAGTAGGGACAGGGAATGGACTGAAGCTTTCTTT. Supplemented by reference TRBV19 and TRBJ1-1, the full variable domain reads DGGITQSPKYLFRKEGQNVTLSCEQNLNHDAMYWYRQDPGQGLRLIYYSQIVNDFQKGDIAEGYSVSREKKESFPLTVTSAQKNPTAFYLCASSRDREWTEAFFGQGTRLTVV.

V and J are TRBV11-3 and TRBJ2-1; 10 bases line up with TRBD2. The CDR3 has 17 residues. The ends lost 5 bases at V and 8 bases at J; junction bases unmatched: 15. Germline V CDR1 and CDR2: SGHNT, YENEEA. CDR3 DNA sequence: TGTGCCAGCAGCAGTGGGGCTAGCGGGAGAAGTGAAGATGAGCAGTTCTTC. Its protein product is CASSSGASGRSEDEQFF.

V and J are TRBV16 and TRBJ1-2, with TRBD1 matching over 10 bases. V lost 4 bases, J lost 4 bases, and 6 bases stayed unmatched. This CDR3 is built from 15 residues. Germline lookup yields CDR1 KGHSY and CDR2 FQNENV. CDR3 protein: CASSPRDRGFYGYTF. The CDR3 nucleotides are TGTGCCAGCAGCCCGCGGGACAGGGGATTCTATGGCTACACCTTC.

The chain recombines TRBV29-1 with TRBJ1-1; TRBD1 might be the D (6 bases). CDR3 length equals 13 residues. The V end was cut by 5 bases, the J end by 4 bases, with 14 bases between. The germline V gene encodes CDR1 SQVTM and CDR2 ANQGSEA. The CDR3, as DNA: TGCAGCGTTCCGGGAGGGGGGAGCACTGAAGCTTTCTTT. Its translation: CSVPGGGSTEAFF.

The genes are TRBV7-3 and TRBJ1-1; the D is unclear. This CDR3 has 15 residues. V gave up 2 bases and J gave up 3 bases, with 13 bases separating them. The V gene's germline CDR1 is SGHTA and CDR2 FQGTGA. The CDR3 loop reads CASSLYPTVDTEAFF. In nucleotides, the CDR3 is TGTGCCAGCAGCTTATATCCCACTGTAGACACTGAAGCTTTCTTT.

This chain connects TRBV5-4 to TRBJ2-6; D ambiguous. Germline values: CDR1 SGHNT, CDR2 YYREEE (reference sequence). V dropped 0 bases and J dropped 0 bases, with 7 bases sitting between them. The CDR3 has 16 amino acids. This CDR3 is CASSLGGFSGANVLTF. CDR3 sequence (DNA): TGTGCCAGCAGCTTGGGCGGATTCTCTGGGGCCAACGTCCTGACTTTC.

The chain carries TRBV19 and TRBJ1-5; perhaps TRBD1 as D (6 bases). Germline CDR1 is LNHDA and CDR2 is SQIVND (reference sequence). There are 15 residues in the CDR3. Deletions cut 6 bases from V and 7 bases from J, with 19 bases between. CDR3 amino acids: CASRGPTGIDQPQHF. The CDR3 nucleotides are TGTGCCAGTAGGGGGCCCACAGGGATCGACCAGCCCCAGCATTTT.

V usage is TRBV10-2 and J usage is TRBJ2-4; 8 positions agree with TRBD2. Germline values: CDR1 WSHSY, CDR2 SAAADI. Trimming removed 7 bases from V and 1 base from J; junction bases left unmatched: 3. This CDR3 contains 14 residues. CDR3 nucleotide sequence: TGCGCCAGCACGGGGGGGCGGGCCAAAAACATTCAGTACTTC. Protein sequence: CASTGGRAKNIQYF.

This chain joins TRBV6-5 and TRBJ2-4; D might be TRBD1 (6 bases). V gave up 8 bases and J gave up 9 bases, with 20 bases separating them. From germline, CDR1 is MNHEY and CDR2 SVGAGI. The CDR3 sequence is 14 residues long. The CDR3 region has the DNA TGTGCCAGCCGAATGACAGGAATGCCGGGCATTCAGTACTTC. It encodes CASRMTGMPGIQYF.

The V gene is TRBV2, the J gene TRBJ1-1; a possible D gene is TRBD1 (5 bases). The V gene lost 3 bases and the J gene lost 6 bases, with 14 bases spanning the gap. The CDR3 is 14 residues long. Germline V lookup: CDR1 SNHLY, CDR2 FYNNEI. The DNA for the CDR3 is TGTGCCAGCAGTGACAGGGCCCGTGTCTCTGAAGCTTTCTTT. Its translation: CASSDRARVSEAFF. Full variable domain (rest looked up from reference TRBV2 and TRBJ1-1): EPEVTQTPSHQVTQMGQEVILRCVPISNHLYFYWYRQILGQKVEFLVSFYNNEISEKSEIFDDQFSVERPDGSNFTLKIRSTKLEDSAMYFCASSDRARVSEAFFGQGTRLTVV.

The chain couples TRBV5-1 to TRBJ2-5; 9 positions match TRBD1. The germline gives CDR1 SGHRS, CDR2 YFSETQ. This CDR3 has 14 amino acids. Trimming took 4 bases from V and 5 from J; bases not matched to a gene: 6. The CDR3 nucleotides are TGCGCCAGCAGCACGGGACAGGGACGGGAGACCCAGTACTTC. Protein sequence: CASSTGQGRETQYF.

The rearrangement joins TRBV15 to TRBJ1-2, with D hard to call. The CDR3 spans 13 residues. Germline loops: CDR1 LNHNV, CDR2 YYDKDF (reference sequence). V shed 0 bases and J shed 12 bases, with 14 bases lying between them. The CDR3, as DNA: TGTGCCACCAGCAGAGACCCCCTCAAGCCGCACACCTTC. It encodes CATSRDPLKPHTF.

The V call is TRBV7-2, the J call TRBJ1-1, with D perhaps TRBD1 (6 bases). Germline V lookup: CDR1 SGHTA, CDR2 FQGNSA. Trimming removed 3 bases from V and 1 base from J, with 12 bases in between. The CDR3 sequence is 15 residues long. The CDR3: CASSFLIQGNTEAFF. Written as DNA, the CDR3 is TGTGCCAGCAGCTTTCTGATACAGGGGAACACTGAAGCTTTCTTT.

The chain links TRBV30 to TRBJ1-5, with D perhaps matching TRBD1 (5 bases). V lost 0 bases to trimming and J lost 6 bases, with 9 bases between them. This CDR3 spans 13 amino acids. CDR1 is GTSNPN, CDR2 SVGIG, per germline (reference sequence). The CDR3 loop reads CAWSVRGVQPQHF. As DNA, the CDR3 is TGTGCCTGGAGTGTACGGGGGGTTCAGCCCCAGCATTTT.

This chain joins TRBV14 and TRBJ2-2, with D possibly TRBD2 on 5 matching bases. The V gene's germline CDR1 is SGHDN and CDR2 FVKESK. With 5 bases removed from V and 4 bases from J, the gap between germline ends came to 26 bases. The CDR3 runs 19 residues. CDR3 region: CASSATLGGSGKFTGELFF. The CDR3 DNA is TGTGCCAGCAGCGCAACTCTCGGAGGTTCTGGAAAGTTCACCGGGGAGCTGTTTTTT. Complete variable domain (other parts from reference TRBV14 and TRBJ2-2): EAGVTQFPSHSVIEKGQTVTLRCDPISGHDNLYWYRRVMGKEIKFLLHFVKESKQDESGMPNNRFLAERTGGTYSTLKVQPAELEDSGVYFCASSATLGGSGKFTGELFFGEGSRLTVL.

The chain has TRBV7-6 and TRBJ2-1; D possibly corresponds to TRBD2 (7 bases). V was clipped by 2 bases and J by 8 bases, with 22 bases between them. The germline V gene encodes CDR1 SGHVS and CDR2 FNYEAQ. The CDR3 has 17 residues. The CDR3 loop is CASSLRGGPNEVHEQFF. The CDR3 DNA reads TGTGCCAGCAGCTTAAGGGGGGGGCCGAACGAAGTCCATGAGCAGTTCTTC.

The chain recombines TRBV7-2 with TRBJ1-4; 8 bases fit TRBD1. Germline V gene lookup returns CDR1 SGHTA and CDR2 FQGNSA. Unmatched junction bases numbered 13, after V lost 0 bases and J lost 13 bases. The CDR3 spans 16 residues. The CDR3 bases are TGTGCCAGCAGCTTAGCGACAGGGGCCATTATGAATGGACTGTTTTTT. Translation: CASSLATGAIMNGLFF.

DNA for the CDR3: TGCAGTGCTGTTGACAGGGAGTTAGCTTTCTTT. Translation gives CSAVDRELAFF. This sequence joins TRBV20-1 and TRBJ1-1, with 7 bases identical to TRBD1. The germline V gene encodes CDR1 DFQATT and CDR2 SNEGSKA (reference sequence). This CDR3 is built from 11 residues. The V segment lost 5 bases and the J segment 10 bases; nucleotides outside the gene matches: 7.